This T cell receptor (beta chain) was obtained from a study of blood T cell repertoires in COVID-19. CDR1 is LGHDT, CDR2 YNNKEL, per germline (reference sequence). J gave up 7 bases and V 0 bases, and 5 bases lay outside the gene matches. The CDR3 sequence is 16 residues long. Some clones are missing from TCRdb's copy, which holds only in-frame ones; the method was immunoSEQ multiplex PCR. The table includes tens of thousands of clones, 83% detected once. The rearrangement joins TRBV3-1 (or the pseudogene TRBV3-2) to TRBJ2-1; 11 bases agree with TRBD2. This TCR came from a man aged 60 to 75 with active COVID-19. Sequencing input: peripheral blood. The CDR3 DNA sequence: TGTGCCAGCAGCCAAGAGCGGCTAGCGGGAGGAAATGAGCAGTTCTTC. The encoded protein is CASSQERLAGGNEQFF.